The entry that follows covers one T cell receptor (beta chain) sequence. The source of the sample is a study of shared clonotypes between healthy human individuals. All donors were Caucasian adults living in Nashville, Tennessee. V shed 1 base, J shed 3 bases, and the junction held 12 bases outside the gene matches. This CDR3 is 18 amino acids long. Germline V lookup: CDR1 GTSNPN, CDR2 SVGIG (reference sequence). The protocol was immunoSEQ multiplex PCR, while the TCRdb copy is restricted to in-frame clones and leaves out a portion. The table records over a million clones, around four fifths of them present only once.

The TCR was taken from a man aged 18 to 29 in good health. This chain uses TRBV30 with TRBJ2-3; 11 bases agree with TRBD2. The sequenced sample was memory CD4+ T cells sorted from blood. As to subset: CD45RA-negative fraction. This CDR3 reads CAWSAGLAGGPGTDTQYF. In DNA form, the CDR3 reads TGTGCCTGGAGTGCTGGGTTAGCGGGAGGGCCCGGGACAGATACGCAGTATTTT.